This TCR beta chain originates from a study of beta chain features in type 1 diabetes (dated by TCRdb to between 2017 and 2018). As for the study more broadly: No differences in mean age, gender distribution, total cell number or subset yield were found between patients and healthy donors. A total of about 100,000,000 sorted cells were examined across all samples, and RNA yield correlated strongly with the number of cells per subset. The study compared the TCRB repertoires of sorted circulating CD4+ T cell subsets in recently diagnosed type 1 diabetes patients with those in matched healthy donors. Regulatory and stem cell-like memory subsets were obtained from only 8 patients and roughly eight healthy donors, while naive and central memory subsets were obtained from all 28 donors. General conclusions and limits of the study: Fewer insertions and more nucleotide deletions at VDJ recombination sites were observed in patients with type 1 diabetes, implying thymic rearrangement abnormalities. Because the HLA sub-analyses included only small numbers of individuals, any influence of HLA type on TCRB rearrangement was left unresolved. Because cDNA rather than genomic DNA was sequenced, highly expressing activated cells could have been over-represented, although no difference in activation and CD3 levels was found between groups. Type 1 diabetes patients showed a moderate but significant shortening of TCRB CDR3 length in all four CD4+ subsets. PCR might favor shorter templates, but patient and control samples were amplified and corrected together, so any skew would affect both groups equally. Naive, central memory and regulatory TCRB repertoires appeared to be more similar among patients than among healthy donors.

The High Capacity cDNA Reverse Transcription Kit was used to reverse transcribe all of the isolated RNA, meaning that expressed TCRB transcripts were what got sequenced. Deep immunoSEQ sequencing was applied to naive, central memory and regulatory T cell samples, giving an average of around 3.8 million total reads per sample. After sorted cells were lysed in RLT buffer, RNA was extracted with DNase-treated RNeasy Micro or Mini kits, with the choice depending on cell number. Each cell subset was processed on its own to prevent cross-contamination, while patient and healthy donor samples were processed together. Using the immunoSEQ multiplex PCR, TCRB sequences were amplified from cDNA into 87-bp fragments spanning the CDR3 region. Sequencing of the amplicons was performed on the Illumina HiSeq platform. The published analysis was carried out like this. PCR bias was corrected computationally using synthetic template baselines, and reads within Hamming distance 2 were collapsed, with unmergeable singletons discarded. Reads were aligned to IMGT to assign V, D and J genes, CDR3 length, and insertions or deletions at six rearrangement sites. Within each subset, clonotype counts were normalized to the number of sorted cells before true diversity and Gini coefficients were calculated with the tcR R package. The overlap coefficient, calculated on TCRB nucleotide sequences, was used to quantify repertoire sharing. Out-of-frame TCRB sequences from naive cells were analyzed as a proxy for the pre-selection repertoire. Here the immuneACCESS table is served through TCRdb, limited to in-frame sequences with V and J called. Missing clones are a known gap in these copies; in checked studies unresolved V genes cover under half, and the rest lacks a known reason. That table gives V, J and clone size, and the DNA gave D and trimming. The sample records 500,000 to 700,000 clones, around 15% of which are singletons. The top ten constitute about 0.097% of the sample.

V is pared back by 0 bases and J by 0 bases, with 8 bases lying between the germline termini. The germline V gene (reference sequence) sets CDR1 to MNHNY and CDR2 to SVGAGI. The CDR3 numbers 15 residues from cysteine through phenylalanine. The read is trimmed to its CDR3 DNA, 45 bases read in frame from base 1. A note on this clone: Its antigen remains unidentified. Within one base of it there is no much larger clone, and no base qualities were kept. This same CDR3 is encoded by further DNA sequences in the sample.

Each donor gave one peripheral blood draw, averaging around 120 mL, which was collected into heparinised tubes. Using a panel that included CD45RO, CCR7, CD25, CD127, CD95 and CD27, naive, central memory, regulatory and stem cell-like memory CD4+ T cells were sorted on a BD FACSAria II. Every sorted population had a purity above 95%. Right away, PBMCs were isolated by Lymphoprep density gradient centrifugation and were stained directly, with no culture step. So that batch effects would be minimized, each experiment stained and sorted samples in pairs, pairing one healthy donor with one patient. The chain was built from TRBV6-6 and TRBJ1-2; TRBD1 is a possible D gene, resting on 6 matching bases. The sample comprised naive CD4+ T cells from blood. Read against the paper, the sample's cell subset or site label means: true naive CD4+ T cells. The TCR sequence derives from a man aged 18 to 35 in good health. This receptor carries the CDR3 CASSYSGTTNYGYTF. Read as DNA, the sequence is TGTGCCAGCAGTTACTCCGGGACAACTAACTATGGCTACACCTTC.